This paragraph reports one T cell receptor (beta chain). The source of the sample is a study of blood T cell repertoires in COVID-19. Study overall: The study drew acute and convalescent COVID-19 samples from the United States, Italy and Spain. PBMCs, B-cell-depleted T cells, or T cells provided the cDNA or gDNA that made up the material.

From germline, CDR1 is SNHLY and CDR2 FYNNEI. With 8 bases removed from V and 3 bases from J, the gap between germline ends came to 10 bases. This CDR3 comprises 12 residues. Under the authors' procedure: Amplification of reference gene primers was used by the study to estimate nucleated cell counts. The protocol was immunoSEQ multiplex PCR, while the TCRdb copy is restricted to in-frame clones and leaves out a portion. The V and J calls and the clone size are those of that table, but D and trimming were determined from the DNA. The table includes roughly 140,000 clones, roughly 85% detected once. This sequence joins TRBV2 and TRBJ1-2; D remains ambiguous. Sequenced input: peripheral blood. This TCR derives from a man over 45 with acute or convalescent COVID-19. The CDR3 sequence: CASAQVDYGYTF. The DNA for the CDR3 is TGTGCCAGCGCACAAGTGGACTATGGCTACACCTTC.